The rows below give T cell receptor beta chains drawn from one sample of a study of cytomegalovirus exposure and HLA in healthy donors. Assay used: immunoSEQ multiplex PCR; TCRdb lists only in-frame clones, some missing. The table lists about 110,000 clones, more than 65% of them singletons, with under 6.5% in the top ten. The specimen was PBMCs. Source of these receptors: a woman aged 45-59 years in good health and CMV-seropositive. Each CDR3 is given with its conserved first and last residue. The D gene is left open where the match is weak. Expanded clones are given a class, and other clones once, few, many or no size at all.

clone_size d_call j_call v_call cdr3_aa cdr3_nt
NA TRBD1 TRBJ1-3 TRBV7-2 CASSQRQGALSGNTIYF TGTGCCAGCAGCCAGAGACAGGGGGCCCTCTCTGGAAACACCATATATTTT
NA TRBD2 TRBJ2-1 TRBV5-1 CASSLGTSFNEQFF TGCGCCAGCAGCTTGGGGACTAGCTTCAATGAGCAGTTCTTC
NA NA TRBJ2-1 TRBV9 CASSVDGDTYNEQFF TGTGCCAGCAGCGTAGATGGGGACACCTACAATGAGCAGTTCTTC
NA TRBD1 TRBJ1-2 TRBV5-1 CASSLAAGGHGGYTF TGCGCCAGCAGCTTGGCGGCAGGGGGCCATGGTGGCTACACCTTC
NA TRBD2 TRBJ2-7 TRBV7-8 CASSLEGLAVYEQYF TGTGCCAGCAGCTTAGAAGGACTAGCAGTCTACGAGCAGTACTTC
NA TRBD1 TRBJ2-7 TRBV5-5 CASSPPRPGQRSSYEQYF TGTGCCAGCAGCCCGCCCCGGCCGGGACAGAGGAGTTCCTACGAGCAGTACTTC
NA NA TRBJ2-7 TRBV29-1 CSVEDFGGEQYF TGCAGCGTTGAAGATTTTGGCGGCGAGCAGTACTTC
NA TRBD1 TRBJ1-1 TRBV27 CASNRGPVGTEAFF TGTGCCAGTAACAGGGGGCCTGTCGGCACTGAAGCTTTCTTT
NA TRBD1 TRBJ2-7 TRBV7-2 CASSLRQGWVEQYF TGTGCCAGCAGCCTCCGACAGGGTTGGGTCGAGCAGTACTTC
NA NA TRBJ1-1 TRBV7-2 CASSPWTVNTEAFF TGTGCCAGCAGCCCCTGGACAGTGAACACTGAAGCTTTCTTT
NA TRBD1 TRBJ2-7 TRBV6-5 CASTDRGYEQYF TGTGCCAGCACCGACAGGGGGTACGAGCAGTACTTC
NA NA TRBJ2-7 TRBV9 CASSVGESTFYEQYF TGTGCCAGCAGCGTCGGGGAGAGTACCTTTTACGAGCAGTACTTC
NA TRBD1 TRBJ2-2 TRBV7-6 CASSLAGTGGNTGELFF TGTGCCAGCAGCTTAGCGGGGACAGGGGGCAACACCGGGGAGCTGTTTTTT
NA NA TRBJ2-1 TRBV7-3 CASSPGLDSYNEQFF TGTGCTAGCAGCCCTGGACTCGATTCCTACAATGAGCAGTTCTTC
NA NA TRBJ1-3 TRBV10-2 CASSDGGSGNTIYF TGCGCCAGCAGTGATGGGGGGTCTGGAAACACCATATATTTT
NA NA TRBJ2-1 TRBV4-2 CASSQDYRDNEQFF TGTGCCAGCAGCCAAGACTACAGGGATAATGAGCAGTTCTTC
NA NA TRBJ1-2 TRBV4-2 CASSLSGDSRYGYTF TGTGCCAGCAGCCTCTCAGGTGACAGCCGCTATGGCTACACCTTC
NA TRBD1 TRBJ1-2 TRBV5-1 CASSWSVTGRNYGYTF TGCGCCAGCAGCTGGTCCGTGACAGGGCGCAACTATGGCTACACCTTC
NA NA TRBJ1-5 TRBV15 CATSREQGDNQPQHF TGTGCCACCAGCAGAGAACAGGGTGACAATCAGCCCCAGCATTTT
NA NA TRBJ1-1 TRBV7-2 CASSFGGRLNTEAFF TGTGCCAGCAGCTTTGGGGGCAGATTGAACACTGAAGCTTTCTTT
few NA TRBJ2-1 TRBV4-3 CASSQAAGANEQFF TGCGCCAGCAGCCAAGCCGCAGGGGCCAATGAGCAGTTCTTC
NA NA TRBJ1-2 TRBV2 CASSEGWSGRYGYTF TGTGCCAGCAGTGAAGGTTGGTCAGGGCGCTATGGCTACACCTTC
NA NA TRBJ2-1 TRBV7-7 CASSTSSYNEQFF TGTGCTAGCAGCACAAGCTCCTACAATGAGCAGTTCTTC
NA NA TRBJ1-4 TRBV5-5 CASSLADEKLFF TGTGCCAGCAGCCTGGCGGATGAAAAACTGTTTTTT
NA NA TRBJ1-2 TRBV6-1 CASSESSYGYTF TGTGCCAGCAGTGAATCCTCCTATGGCTACACCTTC
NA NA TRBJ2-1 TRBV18 CASSEFGTGAYNEQFF TGTGCCAGCTCAGAATTTGGGACTGGCGCCTACAATGAGCAGTTCTTC
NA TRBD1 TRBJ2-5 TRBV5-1 CASSLDGTAIETQYF TGCGCCAGCAGCTTGGATGGGACAGCAATTGAGACCCAGTACTTC
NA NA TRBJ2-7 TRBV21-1 CASSSTTTVSYEQYF TGTGCCAGCAGCTCCACGACGACAGTCTCCTACGAGCAGTACTTC
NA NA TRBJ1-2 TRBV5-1 CASSLDSGSGGYTF TGCGCCAGCAGCTTGGATAGCGGGTCGGGCGGCTACACCTTC
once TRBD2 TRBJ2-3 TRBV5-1 CASSLGAGGTDTQYF TGCGCCAGCAGCTTGGGGGCGGGGGGCACAGATACGCAGTATTTT
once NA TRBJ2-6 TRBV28 CASSYIFEAEGSGANVLTF TGTGCCAGCAGCTATATCTTCGAGGCCGAAGGGAGTGGGGCCAACGTCCTGACTTTC
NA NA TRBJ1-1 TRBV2 CASSEVRGTEAFF TGTGCCAGCAGTGAAGTAAGGGGAACTGAAGCTTTCTTT
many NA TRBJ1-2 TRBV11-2 CASSLGANSYGYTF TGTGCCAGCAGCTTAGGCGCGAACTCGTATGGCTACACCTTC
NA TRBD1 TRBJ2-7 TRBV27 CASSTGDPLKIYEQYF TGTGCCAGCTCCACAGGGGACCCGCTAAAAATTTACGAGCAGTACTTC
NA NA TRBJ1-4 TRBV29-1 CSVALSRGNEKLFF TGCAGCGTTGCCCTGTCTCGGGGAAATGAAAAACTGTTTTTT
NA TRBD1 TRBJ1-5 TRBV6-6 CASRTGTGMNQPQHF TGTGCCAGCAGGACCGGGACAGGGATGAATCAGCCCCAGCATTTT
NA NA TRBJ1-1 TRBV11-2 CASSLAGALNTEAFF TGTGCCAGCAGCTTAGCAGGGGCGTTGAACACTGAAGCTTTCTTT
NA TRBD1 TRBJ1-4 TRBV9 CASSPGTGYEKLFF TGTGCCAGCAGCCCCGGGACAGGGTACGAAAAACTGTTTTTT
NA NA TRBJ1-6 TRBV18 CASSPRQLSSYNSPLHF TGTGCCAGCTCACCGCGACAGCTCAGCTCCTATAATTCACCCCTCCACTTT
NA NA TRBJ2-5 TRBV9 CASSPGITQETQYF TGTGCCAGCAGCCCCGGGATTACCCAAGAGACCCAGTACTTC
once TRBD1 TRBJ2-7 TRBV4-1 CASSQPRDRGLVQYF TGCGCCAGCAGCCAACCCCGGGACAGGGGGCTCGTGCAGTACTTC
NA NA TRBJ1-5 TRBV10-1 CASLTGQNQPQHF TGCGCCAGCCTAACCGGACAGAATCAGCCCCAGCATTTT
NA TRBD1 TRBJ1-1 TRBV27 CASSHPLGTGEAFF TGTGCCAGCAGTCACCCTCTTGGGACAGGAGAAGCTTTCTTT
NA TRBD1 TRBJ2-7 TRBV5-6 CASSYGQGAREQYF TGTGCCAGCAGCTACGGACAGGGGGCAAGGGAGCAGTACTTC
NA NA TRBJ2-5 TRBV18 CASSPLMRETQYF TGTGCCAGCTCACCACTTATGCGGGAGACCCAGTACTTC
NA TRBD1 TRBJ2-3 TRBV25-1 CASSLLQGGSTATQYF TGTGCCAGCAGCTTGTTACAGGGGGGAAGCACGGCTACGCAGTATTTT
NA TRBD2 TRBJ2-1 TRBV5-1 CASSERGGFNEQFF TGCGCCAGCAGCGAGCGGGGGGGCTTCAATGAGCAGTTCTTC
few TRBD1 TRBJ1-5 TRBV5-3 CARSKKGQCNQPQHF TGTGCCAGAAGCAAAAAGGGACAGTGCAATCAGCCCCAGCATTTT
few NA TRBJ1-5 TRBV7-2 CASSPGGAGRNVQPQHF TGTGCCAGCAGCCCCGGGGGGGCAGGGCGGAATGTGCAGCCCCAGCATTTT
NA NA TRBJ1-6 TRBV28 CASNLISGTWDSPLHF TGTGCCAGCAACCTTATTTCCGGGACTTGGGATTCACCCCTCCACTTT
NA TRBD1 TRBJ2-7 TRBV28 CASRDRTGSGSEQYF TGTGCCAGCAGAGATCGGACAGGGTCAGGATCCGAGCAGTACTTC
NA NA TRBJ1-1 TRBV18 CASFGVGTEAFF TGTGCCAGCTTCGGGGTGGGTACTGAAGCTTTCTTT
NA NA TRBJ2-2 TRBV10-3 CAISELGQSDTGELFF TGTGCCATCAGTGAGTTAGGACAATCCGACACCGGGGAGCTGTTTTTT
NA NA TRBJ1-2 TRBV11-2 CASSQQETNYGYTF TGTGCCAGCAGCCAACAGGAAACTAACTATGGCTACACCTTC
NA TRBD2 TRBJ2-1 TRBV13 CASSLAGLAGPNEQFF TGTGCCAGCAGCTTAGCGGGACTAGCGGGGCCCAATGAGCAGTTCTTC
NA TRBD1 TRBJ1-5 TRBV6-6 CASATGVSSQHF TGTGCCAGCGCCACAGGGGTTTCGTCCCAGCATTTT
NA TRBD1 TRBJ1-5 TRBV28 CASSSPGQGASHQPQHF TGTGCCAGCAGTTCGCCGGGACAGGGGGCATCACATCAGCCCCAGCATTTT
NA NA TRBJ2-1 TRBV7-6 CASSPAGSYNEQFF TGTGCCAGCAGCCCGGCGGGCTCCTACAATGAGCAGTTCTTC
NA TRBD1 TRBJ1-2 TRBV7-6 CASSLWTGGDPNGYTF TGTGCCAGCAGCCTTTGGACAGGGGGAGACCCTAATGGCTACACCTTC